Below, 26 T cell receptor beta chains from the same sample are listed, as sequenced in a study of graft-versus-host responses after intestinal transplantation. This table comes from immunoSEQ multiplex PCR, and its TCRdb copy is limited to in-frame clones, with some not included. This sample has around 21,000 clones, with 50% to 65% found just once. The specimen comprised alloreactive CD4+ T cells from a mixed lymphocyte reaction culture, sampled before intestinal transplant. Subset defined: CFSE-low proliferating T cells sorted from approximately 6-day pre-transplant mixed lymphocyte reaction (GvH or HvG direction). These receptors all come from a human patient who received an intestinal transplant.

The sample holds a few counts of this clone. This chain connects TRBV20-1 to TRBJ1-2; no firm D call. V dropped 3 bases and J dropped 14 bases, with 16 bases sitting between them. The germline V gene has CDR1 DFQATT and CDR2 SNEGSKA (reference sequence). The CDR3 loop spans 11 amino acids. The CDR3 nucleotides read TGCAGTGCTAGGGGTCAGACTTCAGATACCTTC. Translation gives CSARGQTSDTF.

This chain connects TRBV30 to TRBJ1-6; TRBD1 might be the D (6 bases). CDR3 size: 15 residues. The V end was cut by 0 bases, the J end by 6 bases, with 12 bases between. Germline lookup yields CDR1 GTSNPN and CDR2 SVGIG (reference sequence). CDR3 region: CAWSVVRGTNSPLHF. For the CDR3, the DNA is TGTGCCTGGAGTGTAGTCAGGGGCACTAATTCACCCCTCCACTTT.

The rearrangement joins TRBV7-9 to TRBJ2-5; 10 bases match TRBD2. From germline, CDR1 is SEHNR and CDR2 FQNEAQ (reference sequence). J was trimmed by 0 bases and V by 5 bases; bases with no gene match: 9. The CDR3 contains 17 residues. CDR3 residues: CASSRWTSGIYQETQYF. CDR3 nucleotide sequence: TGTGCCAGCAGCCGTTGGACTAGCGGTATATACCAAGAGACCCAGTACTTC.

This clone appeared a few times. V and J are TRBV27 and TRBJ2-7; 10 positions match TRBD2. The CDR3 length is 18 residues. Per germline, CDR1 MNHEY and CDR2 SMNVEV (reference sequence). V gave up 4 bases and J gave up 2 bases; unmatched junction bases: 14. DNA for the CDR3: TGTGCCAGCAGTTCCCGTCCACCCTTAGCGGGAGGTGCCTACGAGCAGTACTTC. Amino acids: CASSSRPPLAGGAYEQYF.

This chain links TRBV6-6 with TRBJ1-3; unclear D gene. V was clipped by 4 bases and J by 2 bases, with 6 bases between them. The CDR3 has 13 amino acids. Germline assignment: CDR1 MNHNY and CDR2 SVGAGI (reference sequence). The CDR3 here is CASSLWPGNTIYF. CDR3 DNA: TGTGCCAGCAGTTTGTGGCCTGGAAACACCATATATTTT.

This chain connects TRBV7-8 to TRBJ2-5, with unresolved D. The CDR3 is made up of 12 amino acids. Germline assignment: CDR1 SGHVS and CDR2 FQNEAQ. Trimming stripped 1 base from V and 5 bases from J, with 5 bases between. CDR3 sequence: CASSLGAETQYF. DNA for the CDR3: TGTGCCAGCAGCTTAGGGGCCGAGACCCAGTACTTC.

The chain employs TRBV6-1 and TRBJ1-3; no reliable D call. The CDR3 length is 12 residues. Trimming left V 7 bases short and J 2 bases short, with 6 bases between. CDR1 is MNHNS, CDR2 SASEGT, per germline. The CDR3: CASTGTGNTIYF. CDR3 sequence (DNA): TGTGCCAGCACGGGAACTGGAAACACCATATATTTT.

The chain uses TRBV29-1 and TRBJ1-2; 9 nucleotides align to TRBD1. Trimming removed 6 bases from V and 4 bases from J; junction bases left unmatched: 6. Germline V gene data show CDR1 as SQVTM and CDR2 as ANQGSEA. CDR3 size: 13 residues. CDR3 coding DNA: TGCAGCGTCTTACAGGGGGCGAGCTATGGCTACACCTTC. As protein: CSVLQGASYGYTF.

J is TRBJ1-4 and V is TRBV6-5; D perhaps matches TRBD1 (6 bases). This CDR3 has 15 amino acids. V was shortened by 8 bases and J by 3 bases, with 16 bases between the two germline ends. Germline CDR1 MNHEY, CDR2 SVGAGI. CDR3 residues: CASGNLQGANEKLFF. In nucleotides, the CDR3 is TGTGCCAGCGGAAACTTACAGGGAGCTAATGAAAAACTGTTTTTT.

The table lists this clone with a few counts. This CDR3 is CSVESLGNIQYF. The CDR3 bases are TGCAGCGTTGAATCACTAGGAAACATTCAGTACTTC. V usage is TRBV29-1 and J usage is TRBJ2-4; maybe TRBD2 (5 bases). The CDR3 runs 12 residues. The germline gives CDR1 SQVTM, CDR2 ANQGSEA. V lost 2 bases, J lost 6 bases, and 8 bases lay in between.

To note about this clone: This sample also contains other DNA sequences that code for the same CDR3. The V gene is TRBV7-2, the J gene TRBJ2-7, with D possibly matching TRBD1 (6 bases). The CDR3 runs to 13 residues. Germline CDR1 is SGHTA and CDR2 is FQGNSA. Trimming left V 5 bases short and J 6 bases short, with 14 bases between. CDR3 coding DNA: TGTGCCAGCAGCCTGGGACAATCAGGCGAGCAGTACTTC. It translates to CASSLGQSGEQYF.

A few counts support this clone. This chain connects TRBV7-2 to TRBJ2-5, with a weak D call TRBD2 (6 bases). Trimming removed 1 base at V and 7 bases at J, with 13 bases between. The CDR3 totals 14 residues. Germline lookup yields CDR1 SGHTA and CDR2 FQGNSA. CDR3 bases: TGTGCCAGCAGCTTAGTGTCTAGCGCTGGGACCCAGTACTTC. Residues: CASSLVSSAGTQYF.

The chain recombines TRBV6-5 with TRBJ2-1; 8 nucleotides align to TRBD2. The CDR3 is made up of 15 amino acids. Looked up from germline, CDR1 is MNHEY and CDR2 is SVGAGI. Trimming took 6 bases from V and 4 from J; bases not matched to a gene: 8. The DNA of the CDR3 is TGTGCCAGCAGCCCCAGCGGGAGTTGGTACAATGAGCAGTTCTTC. It yields the protein CASSPSGSWYNEQFF.

CDR3 loop: CASRSPRGGAGRDVEKLFF. In DNA, the CDR3 is TGTGCCAGCAGGTCCCCCCGGGGCGGTGCAGGGAGGGACGTGGAAAAACTGTTTTTT. The chain links TRBV11-2 to TRBJ1-4; a weak D match, TRBD1 (5 bases). This CDR3 is 19 amino acids long. The V gene's germline CDR1 is SGHAT and CDR2 FQNNGV. V lost 6 bases and J 8 bases, leaving 31 bases between the germline ends.

V gene TRBV19 combines with J gene TRBJ2-2, with 7 bases that match TRBD1. Trimming took 6 bases from V and 4 from J; bases not matched to a gene: 11. The CDR3 length is 16 residues. Germline CDR1 and CDR2: LNHDA and SQIVND (reference sequence). CDR3 loop: CASRRRDRVFTGELFF. CDR3 sequence (DNA): TGTGCCAGTAGGCGCCGGGACAGAGTTTTCACCGGGGAGCTGTTTTTT. Full variable domain (rest looked up from reference TRBV19 and TRBJ2-2): DGGITQSPKYLFRKEGQNVTLSCEQNLNHDAMYWYRQDPGQGLRLIYYSQIVNDFQKGDIAEGYSVSREKKESFPLTVTSAQKNPTAFYLCASRRRDRVFTGELFFGEGSRLTVL.

This chain links TRBV9 with TRBJ2-3, with 11 positions matching TRBD2. The ends lost 3 bases at V and 1 base at J; junction bases unmatched: 1. CDR3 length: 15 amino acids. In germline, CDR1 is SGDLS, CDR2 YYNGEE. CDR3 coding DNA: TGTGCCAGCAGCGAGGGACTAGCGGGCACAGATACGCAGTATTTT. Residues: CASSEGLAGTDTQYF. The full variable domain, its missing parts supplied by reference TRBV9 and TRBJ2-3, is DSGVTQTPKHLITATGQRVTLRCSPRSGDLSVYWYQQSLDQGLQFLIQYYNGEERAKGNILERFSAQQFPDLHSELNLSSLELGDSALYFCASSEGLAGTDTQYFGPGTRLTVL.

The V gene is TRBV6-1, the J gene TRBJ1-4; D perhaps matches TRBD1 (5 bases). Germline V gives CDR1 MNHNS, CDR2 SASEGT. V lost 4 bases and J lost 8, with 11 bases in between. This CDR3 spans 13 amino acids. The CDR3 DNA is TGTGCCAGCAGTGTGGAGAGACAGGAAAAACTGTTTTTT. Its translation is CASSVERQEKLFF.

The rearrangement links TRBV27 to TRBJ2-1; 7 bases are shared with TRBD1. Trimming at V came to 0 bases and at J to 3 bases, leaving 5 bases not matched to a gene. CDR1 is MNHEY, CDR2 SMNVEV, per germline (reference sequence). The CDR3 covers 16 residues. Here the CDR3 DNA reads TGTGCCAGCAGTTTATCCCCCGGGACAGTCTACAATGAGCAGTTCTTC. It is translated as CASSLSPGTVYNEQFF.

The rearrangement uses TRBV30 and TRBJ2-4; 7 nucleotides agree with TRBD2. The CDR3 loop spans 12 amino acids. In germline, CDR1 is GTSNPN, CDR2 SVGIG (reference sequence). V lost 0 bases, J lost 8 bases, and 1 base stayed unmatched. DNA for the CDR3: TGTGCCTGGAGTGTTGGGGGGGACATTCAGTACTTC. Its protein is CAWSVGGDIQYF.

The chain recombines TRBV4-3 with TRBJ2-1; 14 nucleotides match TRBD2. The germline V gene encodes CDR1 LGHNA and CDR2 YSLEER. The CDR3 sequence is 17 residues long. Losses at the gene ends were 2 bases for V and 12 bases for J; bases not matched to a gene: 12. CDR3 sequence: CASSQLFSTSGGVRQFF. The CDR3 coding sequence is TGCGCCAGCAGCCAACTTTTTTCGACTAGCGGGGGGGTACGGCAGTTCTTC.

This clone was seen only a few times. The chain links TRBV5-1 to TRBJ1-2; 11 bases are a match to TRBD1. V was clipped by 2 bases and J by 0 bases; unmatched bases: 9. CDR1 SGHRS and CDR2 YFSETQ come from the germline V gene. This CDR3 is built from 18 residues. The CDR3 loop reads CASSLRTGGFGANYGYTF. DNA of the CDR3: TGCGCCAGCAGCTTACGGACAGGGGGCTTCGGAGCTAACTATGGCTACACCTTC.

The chain combines TRBV7-2 with TRBJ1-2, with TRBD1 matching over 9 bases. CDR3 length: 16 amino acids. Germline trimming cut 4 bases from V and 4 bases from J; bases unmatched to any gene: 10. The germline V gene has CDR1 SGHTA and CDR2 FQGNSA. DNA for the CDR3: TGTGCCAGCAGCTCCGAACCGGGACAGGGAGGCTATGGCTACACCTTC. Translated, it gives CASSSEPGQGGYGYTF.

This clone turned up a few times. The V call is TRBV7-9, the J call TRBJ2-1, with 8 bases lining up with TRBD1. Germline CDR1 reads SEHNR; CDR2 reads FQNEAQ (reference sequence). V lost 5 bases to trimming and J lost 7 bases; unmatched junction nucleotides: 16. The CDR3 loop spans 17 amino acids. The CDR3 DNA reads as TGTGCCAGCAGCCCTAGGGGCCCTGACAGGGGATGGAATGAGCAGTTCTTC. It encodes CASSPRGPDRGWNEQFF.

The chain has TRBV6-5 and TRBJ1-2, with TRBD1 matching over 10 bases. CDR3 length: 14 residues. V shed 6 bases, J shed 2 bases, and the junction held 3 bases outside the gene matches. CDR1 and CDR2 (germline): MNHEY, SVGAGI. The CDR3 loop reads CASRGTGDNYGYTF. Here the CDR3 DNA reads TGTGCCAGCAGGGGGACAGGGGACAACTATGGCTACACCTTC.

This rearrangement joins TRBV5-1 to TRBJ1-6; D is undetermined. This CDR3 is 14 amino acids long. V lost 5 bases and J lost 6, with 12 bases in between. Germline V lookup: CDR1 SGHRS, CDR2 YFSETQ. CDR3 amino acids: CASSAGFVNSPLHF. CDR3 nucleotide sequence: TGCGCCAGCAGTGCGGGGTTCGTTAATTCACCCCTCCACTTT.

This chain uses TRBV13 with TRBJ2-1; weak D call: TRBD2 (6 bases). The CDR3 extends over 20 amino acids. V shed 3 bases and J shed 0 bases, with 24 bases lying between them. Germline V gene lookup returns CDR1 PRHDT and CDR2 FYEKMQ (reference sequence). CDR3 in amino acids: CASSLWGDKDPDISYNEQFF. DNA for the CDR3: TGTGCCAGCAGCTTGTGGGGGGATAAGGACCCGGACATCTCCTACAATGAGCAGTTCTTC.